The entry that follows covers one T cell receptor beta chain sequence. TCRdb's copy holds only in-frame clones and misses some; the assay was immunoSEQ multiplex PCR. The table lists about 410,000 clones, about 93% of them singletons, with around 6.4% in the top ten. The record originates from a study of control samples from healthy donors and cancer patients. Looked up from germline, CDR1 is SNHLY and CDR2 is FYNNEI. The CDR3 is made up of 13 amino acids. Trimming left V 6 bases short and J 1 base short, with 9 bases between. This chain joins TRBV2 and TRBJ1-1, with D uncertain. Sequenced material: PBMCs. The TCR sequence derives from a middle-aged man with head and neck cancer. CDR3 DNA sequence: TGTGCCAGCAGCTCAGAAAAGAACACTGAAGCTTTCTTT. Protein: CASSSEKNTEAFF.